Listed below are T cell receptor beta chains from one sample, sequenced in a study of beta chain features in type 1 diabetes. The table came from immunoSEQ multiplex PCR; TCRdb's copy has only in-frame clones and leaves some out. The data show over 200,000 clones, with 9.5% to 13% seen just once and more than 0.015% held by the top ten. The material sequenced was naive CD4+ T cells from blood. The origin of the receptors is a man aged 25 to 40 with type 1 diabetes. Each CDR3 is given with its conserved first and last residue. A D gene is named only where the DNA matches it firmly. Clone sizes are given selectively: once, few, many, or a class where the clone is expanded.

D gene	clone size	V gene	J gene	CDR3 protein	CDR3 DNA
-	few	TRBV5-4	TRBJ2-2	CASSTGEPGELFF	TGTGCCAGCAGCACCGGGGAGCCCGGGGAGCTGTTTTTT
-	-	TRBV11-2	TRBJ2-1	CASSLLAGETYNEQFF	TGTGCCAGCAGCTTATTGGCAGGGGAAACCTACAATGAGCAGTTCTTC
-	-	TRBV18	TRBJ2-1	CASSLRQVDEQFF	TGTGCCAGCTCACTGCGCCAAGTCGATGAGCAGTTCTTC
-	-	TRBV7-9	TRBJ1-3	CASSPAGISGNTIYF	TGTGCCAGCAGCCCTGCAGGGATCTCTGGAAACACCATATATTTT
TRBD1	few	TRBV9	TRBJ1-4	CASSVDGTGGGDEKLFF	TGTGCCAGCAGCGTAGACGGGACAGGGGGCGGTGATGAAAAACTGTTTTTT
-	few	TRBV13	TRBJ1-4	CASRSRRNEKLFF	TGTGCCAGCAGATCCCGGCGGAATGAAAAACTGTTTTTT
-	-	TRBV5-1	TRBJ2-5	CASSTQETQYF	TGCGCCAGCAGCACACAAGAGACCCAGTACTTC
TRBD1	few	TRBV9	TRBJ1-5	CASSATGAPNQPQHF	TGTGCCAGCAGCGCTACAGGGGCCCCCAATCAGCCCCAGCATTTT
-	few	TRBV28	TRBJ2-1	CASRQGTAPYNEQFF	TGTGCCAGCAGACAAGGCACAGCCCCCTACAATGAGCAGTTCTTC
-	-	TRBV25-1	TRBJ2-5	CASAGLPGPETQYF	TGTGCCAGCGCGGGACTTCCCGGCCCAGAGACCCAGTACTTC
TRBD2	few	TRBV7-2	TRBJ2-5	CASSLGSGGRQETQYF	TGTGCCAGCAGCCTTGGCTCGGGGGGGCGGCAAGAGACCCAGTACTTC
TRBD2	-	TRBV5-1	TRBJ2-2	CASGAGGGTGELFF	TGCGCCAGCGGAGCGGGGGGGGGCACCGGGGAGCTGTTTTTT
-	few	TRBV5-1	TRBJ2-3	CASRQVSTDTQYF	TGCGCCAGCCGGCAGGTTAGCACAGATACGCAGTATTTT
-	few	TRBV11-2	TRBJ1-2	CASSLSSRNYGYTF	TGTGCCAGCAGCTTATCCTCGAGGAACTATGGCTACACCTTC
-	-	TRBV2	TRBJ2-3	CASTSLVTTDTQYF	TGTGCCAGCACCTCACTAGTAACGACAGATACGCAGTATTTT
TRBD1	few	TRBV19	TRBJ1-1	CASMLKGAGNTEAFF	TGTGCCAGTATGTTGAAGGGGGCGGGAAACACTGAAGCTTTCTTT
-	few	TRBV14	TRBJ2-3	CASSHGWDTQYF	TGTGCCAGCAGCCACGGTTGGGATACGCAGTATTTT
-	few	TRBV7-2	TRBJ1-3	CASSPQGSGNTIYF	TGTGCCAGCAGCCCACAGGGATCTGGAAACACCATATATTTT
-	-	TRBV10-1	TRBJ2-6	CASSRGALDVLTF	TGCGCCAGCAGTCGGGGGGCTCTGGACGTCCTGACTTTC
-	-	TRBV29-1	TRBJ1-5	CSVEVGEGQPQHF	TGCAGCGTTGAAGTCGGGGAAGGTCAGCCCCAGCATTTT
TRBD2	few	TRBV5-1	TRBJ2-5	CASSPGLAVETQYF	TGCGCCAGCAGCCCGGGACTAGCGGTAGAGACCCAGTACTTC
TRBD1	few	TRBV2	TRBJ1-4	CASTEGAEKLFF	TGTGCCAGCACTGAGGGGGCGGAAAAACTGTTTTTT
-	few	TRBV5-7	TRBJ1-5	CASSLIGDQPQHF	TGTGCCAGCAGCTTGATCGGTGATCAGCCCCAGCATTTT
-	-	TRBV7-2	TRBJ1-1	CASSLTANTEAFF	TGTGCCAGCAGCTTGACAGCGAACACTGAAGCTTTCTTT
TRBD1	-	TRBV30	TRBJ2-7	CAWSPGQGGEQYF	TGTGCCTGGAGTCCAGGACAGGGTGGCGAGCAGTACTTC
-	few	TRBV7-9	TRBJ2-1	CASPGREYNEQFF	TGTGCCAGCCCCGGGCGGGAATACAATGAGCAGTTCTTC
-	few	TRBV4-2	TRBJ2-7	CASSQPSGGLNEQYF	TGTGCCAGCAGCCAGCCCTCCGGGGGGCTGAACGAGCAGTACTTC
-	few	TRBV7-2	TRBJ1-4	CASSLWTATNEKLFF	TGTGCCAGCAGCTTATGGACTGCAACTAATGAAAAACTGTTTTTT
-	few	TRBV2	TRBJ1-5	CASTEQVPSQPQHF	TGTGCCAGCACCGAACAGGTTCCGAGTCAGCCCCAGCATTTT
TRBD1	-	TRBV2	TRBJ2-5	CASRTGAETQYF	TGTGCCAGCAGGACAGGGGCAGAGACCCAGTACTTC
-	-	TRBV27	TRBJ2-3	CASSFFGSGKYF	TGTGCCAGCAGTTTCTTTGGGTCAGGCAAGTATTTT
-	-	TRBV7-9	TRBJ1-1	CASSPGDIHAFF	TGTGCCAGCAGCCCAGGCGACATCCACGCTTTCTTT
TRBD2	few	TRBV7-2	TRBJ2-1	CASSITSGRNNEQFF	TGTGCCAGCAGCATCACTAGCGGGCGTAACAATGAGCAGTTCTTC
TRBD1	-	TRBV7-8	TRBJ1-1	CASTPGGFGNTEAFF	TGTGCCAGCACGCCAGGGGGGTTCGGGAACACTGAAGCTTTCTTT
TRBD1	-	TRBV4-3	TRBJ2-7	CASSQVAGQGYEQYF	TGCGCCAGCAGCCAAGTTGCAGGACAGGGCTACGAGCAGTACTTC
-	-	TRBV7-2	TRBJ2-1	CASSLSVVNEQFF	TGTGCCAGCAGCTTAAGCGTCGTCAATGAGCAGTTCTTC
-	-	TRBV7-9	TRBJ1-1	CASSPQNTEAFF	TGTGCCAGCAGCCCACAGAACACTGAAGCTTTCTTT
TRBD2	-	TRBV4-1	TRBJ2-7	CASSRGEGTYEQYF	TGCGCCAGCAGCCGAGGGGAGGGGACCTACGAGCAGTACTTC
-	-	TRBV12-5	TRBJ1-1	CASGLWQNTEAFF	TGTGCTAGTGGTTTGTGGCAGAACACTGAAGCTTTCTTT
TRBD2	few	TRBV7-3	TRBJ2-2	CASSLTGTSVTGELFF	TGTGCCAGCAGCTTAACCGGGACTAGCGTCACCGGGGAGCTGTTTTTT
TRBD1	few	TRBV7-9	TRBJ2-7	CASSPRGTGGIYEQYF	TGTGCCAGCAGTCCCCGGGGGACAGGGGGCATTTACGAGCAGTACTTC
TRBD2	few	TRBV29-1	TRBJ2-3	CSVVIRGGSDTQYF	TGCAGCGTTGTCATACGGGGGGGTTCAGATACGCAGTATTTT
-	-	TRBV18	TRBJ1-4	CASSPPSQEEKLFF	TGTGCCAGCTCACCACCGTCTCAGGAAGAAAAACTGTTTTTT
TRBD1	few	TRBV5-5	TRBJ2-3	CASRPGTGGFTDTQYF	TGTGCCAGCAGGCCCGGGACAGGGGGCTTCACAGATACGCAGTATTTT
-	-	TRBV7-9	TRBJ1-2	CASSPLMGGYTF	TGTGCCAGCAGCCCCCTCATGGGCGGCTACACCTTC
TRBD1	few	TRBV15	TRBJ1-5	CATSGHRGLEQPQHF	TGTGCCACCAGCGGCCACAGGGGGCTGGAACAGCCCCAGCATTTT
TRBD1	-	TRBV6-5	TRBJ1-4	CASGTGGGTNEKLFF	TGTGCCAGCGGGACAGGGGGCGGAACTAATGAAAAACTGTTTTTT
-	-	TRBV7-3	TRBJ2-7	CASSPYAQYF	TGTGCCAGCAGCCCCTACGCGCAGTACTTC
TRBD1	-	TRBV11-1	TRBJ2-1	CASSFGTGIYNEQFF	TGTGCCAGCAGCTTTGGGACAGGGATCTACAATGAGCAGTTCTTC
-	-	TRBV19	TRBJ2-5	CASGSGETQYF	TGTGCCAGTGGCTCCGGGGAGACCCAGTACTTC
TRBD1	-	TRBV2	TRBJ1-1	CASSGTTGLNTEAFF	TGTGCCAGCAGTGGTACGACAGGGTTGAACACTGAAGCTTTCTTT